The next 10 T cell receptor beta chains were all read from a single sample in a study of blood T cell repertoires in COVID-19. The assay was immunoSEQ multiplex PCR, and TCRdb's table has in-frame clones only and misses some. The repertoire has 68,000 or so clones, about 84% of them found once; the top ten carry 35% to 45%. Sequenced material: peripheral blood. The receptors stem from a human donor in a cohort sampled during active COVID-19.

V usage is TRBV4-3 and J usage is TRBJ1-4; perhaps TRBD1 as D (5 bases). V lost 0 bases to trimming and J lost 7 bases, with 15 bases between them. The germline V gene has CDR1 LGHNA and CDR2 YSLEER. The CDR3 is 16 amino acids. The CDR3 loop is CASSQDRVGGFEKLFF. CDR3 coding DNA: TGCGCCAGCAGCCAAGACAGGGTGGGGGGTTTTGAAAAACTGTTTTTT.

V is TRBV3-1 (or the pseudogene TRBV3-2) and J is TRBJ2-2; D uncertain. Germline V gene sequence: CDR1 LGHDT, CDR2 YNNKEL (reference sequence). The CDR3 has 15 amino acids. V lost 5 bases and J 4 bases, leaving 14 bases between the germline ends. CDR3 amino acids: CASSSRVQSTGELFF. CDR3 DNA: TGTGCCAGCAGCAGCCGGGTCCAGAGCACCGGGGAGCTGTTTTTT.

This chain uses TRBV10-3 with TRBJ2-7, with D perhaps matching TRBD2 (5 bases). With 4 bases removed from V and 3 bases from J, the gap between germline ends came to 13 bases. Per the germline V gene, CDR1 is ENHRY and CDR2 is SYGVKD. CDR3 length: 14 amino acids. The CDR3 region is CAISGTLRGYEQYF. DNA of the CDR3: TGTGCCATCAGTGGGACCCTCCGGGGCTACGAGCAGTACTTC.

This clone was counted between two and nine times. The chain is built from TRBV9 and TRBJ2-2; 8 bases align to TRBD2. Per germline, CDR1 SGDLS and CDR2 YYNGEE. CDR3 size: 14 residues. V lost 9 bases to trimming and J lost 0 bases; unmatched junction nucleotides: 4. The CDR3 loop reads CATERGPNTGELFF. The DNA of the CDR3 is TGTGCCACCGAGCGGGGGCCGAACACCGGGGAGCTGTTTTTT.

V and J are TRBV6-5 and TRBJ1-2, with D perhaps matching TRBD1 (5 bases). V gave up 8 bases and J gave up 4 bases, with 17 bases separating them. The germline gives CDR1 MNHEY, CDR2 SVGAGI. The CDR3 extends over 14 amino acids. CDR3 loop: CASGAAGVGYGYTF. The DNA of the CDR3 is TGTGCCAGCGGGGCCGCGGGGGTTGGCTATGGCTACACCTTC.

V and J are TRBV28 and TRBJ2-7, with 8 nucleotides matching TRBD2. From germline, CDR1 is MDHEN and CDR2 SYDVKM. With V trimmed by 8 bases and J by 3 bases, 6 bases remained unmatched. This CDR3 is built from 13 residues. The CDR3 region has the DNA TGTGCCAGCGCCCGGGGGGGGAGCTACGAGCAGTACTTC. As protein: CASARGGSYEQYF.

The chain uses TRBV11-2 and TRBJ1-4; 7 nucleotides line up with TRBD1. This CDR3 has 14 residues. Germline loops: CDR1 SGHAT, CDR2 FQNNGV. V shed 4 bases and J 8 bases; nucleotides not matched to a gene: 7. CDR3 loop: CASSSIGTDEKLFF. CDR3 DNA sequence: TGTGCCAGCAGCTCGATTGGGACAGACGAAAAACTGTTTTTT.

The chain joins TRBV7-9 to TRBJ2-3; tentatively, D is TRBD2 (5 bases). From germline, CDR1 is SEHNR and CDR2 FQNEAQ (reference sequence). V lost 5 bases, J lost 2 bases, and 14 bases lay in between. The CDR3 extends over 15 amino acids. The CDR3 protein is CASSQSGLNTDTQYF. For the CDR3, the DNA is TGTGCCAGCAGCCAGTCGGGGTTAAACACAGATACGCAGTATTTT. The full variable domain, rest sourced from reference TRBV7-9 and TRBJ2-3, is DTGVSQNPRHKITKRGQNVTFRCDPISEHNRLYWYRQTLGQGPEFLTYFQNEAQLEKSRLLSDRFSAERPKGSFSTLEIQRTEQGDSAMYLCASSQSGLNTDTQYFGPGTRLTVL.

The chain is built from TRBV27 and TRBJ2-7; D is possibly TRBD1 (6 bases). V was clipped by 3 bases and J by 4 bases, with 10 bases between them. The CDR3 is made up of 13 amino acids. CDR1 is MNHEY and CDR2 is SMNVEV in the germline V gene (reference sequence). CDR3 DNA sequence: TGTGCCAGCAGTTTGGGGGCTAAGTACGAGCAGTACTTC. This codes for CASSLGAKYEQYF.

The chain recombines TRBV19 with TRBJ1-3; D uncertain. Looked up from germline, CDR1 is LNHDA and CDR2 is SQIVND (reference sequence). The length of the CDR3 is 13 residues. V gave up 9 bases and J gave up 2 bases, with 11 bases separating them. Here the CDR3 reads CASNTATGNTIYF. The CDR3 DNA reads as TGTGCCAGCAACACAGCAACTGGAAACACCATATATTTT.